The 6 T cell receptor beta chains below were found in one sample sequenced in a study of blood T cell repertoires in COVID-19 (dated by TCRdb to between 2020 and 2021). Libraries were prepared through the immunoSEQ multiplex PCR assay. As stored in TCRdb, this immuneACCESS dataset retains in-frame rearrangements with V and J assigned. A fraction of the clones does not appear; measured against another copy, unresolved V genes explain less than half of the discrepancy, and the remainder lacks a known reason. The sample table lists hundreds of thousands of clones, around nine tenths of them with a count of one. The ten largest clones capture roughly 5.3% of the sample. Sequencing was done on a sample of PBMCs or T cells enriched from blood (not recorded which). The receptors shown here come from a man in his sixties who had recovered from COVID-19.

The CDR3 bases are TGTGCCAGCAGCCAGCGAGGGCCAGATGAGCAGTTCTTC. Protein product: CASSQRGPDEQFF. The chain carries TRBV9 and TRBJ2-1; D may be TRBD2 (5 bases). This CDR3 spans 13 amino acids. V was clipped by 4 bases and J by 8 bases, with 13 bases between them. In germline, CDR1 is SGDLS, CDR2 YYNGEE.

The chain recombines TRBV7-9 with TRBJ1-6; 10 nucleotides match TRBD1. The germline gives CDR1 SEHNR, CDR2 FQNEAQ (reference sequence). The junction had 5 bases not matched to a gene; V was cut back by 1 base and J by 8 bases. This CDR3 contains 16 residues. The CDR3 nucleotides are TGTGCCAGCAGCTTAGGGGGAGGGACAGGGGATTCACCCCTCCACTTT. Amino acid sequence: CASSLGGGTGDSPLHF.

This sequence joins TRBV5-5 and TRBJ2-7; TRBD1 is a possible D gene (5 bases). Germline CDR1 SGHKS, CDR2 YYEKEE (reference sequence). V shed 4 bases and J shed 1 base, with 15 bases lying between them. The CDR3 extends over 15 amino acids. CDR3 DNA sequence: TGTGCCAGCAGCCCCCGGACAACTTCTTCCTACGAGCAGTACTTC. Translation: CASSPRTTSSYEQYF.

The chain uses TRBV15 and TRBJ2-7; D uncertain. Germline lookup yields CDR1 LNHNV and CDR2 YYDKDF (reference sequence). The CDR3 runs 14 residues. The germline V and J ends were trimmed by 0 bases and 2 bases, with 8 bases remaining between them. The CDR3 sequence: CATSRDEVPYEQYF. The CDR3 bases are TGTGCCACCAGCAGAGATGAGGTCCCCTACGAGCAGTACTTC.

V gene TRBV15 combines with J gene TRBJ2-1, with TRBD1 matching over 7 bases. This CDR3 region has 15 residues. The junction had 3 bases not matched to a gene; V was cut back by 4 bases and J by 0 bases. Germline V gene sequence: CDR1 LNHNV, CDR2 YYDKDF (reference sequence). CDR3 sequence reads: CATSNAGGSYNEQFF. The CDR3 DNA follows: TGTGCCACCAGCAACGCAGGGGGCTCCTACAATGAGCAGTTCTTC.

The chain is built from TRBV15 and TRBJ1-2, with D unresolved. The CDR3 covers 16 residues. CDR1 is LNHNV and CDR2 is YYDKDF in the germline V gene (reference sequence). The V and J ends lost 0 bases and 0 bases respectively, with 11 bases between them. The CDR3 coding sequence is TGTGCCACCAGCAGAGATTATGGCGGAACTAACTATGGCTACACCTTC. Its translation: CATSRDYGGTNYGYTF.